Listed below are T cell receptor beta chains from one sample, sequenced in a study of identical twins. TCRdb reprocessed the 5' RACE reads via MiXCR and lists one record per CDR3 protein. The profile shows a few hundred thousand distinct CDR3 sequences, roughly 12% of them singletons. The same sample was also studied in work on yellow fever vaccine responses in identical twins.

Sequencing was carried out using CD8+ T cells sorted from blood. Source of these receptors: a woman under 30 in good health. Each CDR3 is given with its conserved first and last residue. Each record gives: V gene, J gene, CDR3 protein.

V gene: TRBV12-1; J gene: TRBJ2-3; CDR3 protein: CASSQDASGHTDPVTLRTDTQYF
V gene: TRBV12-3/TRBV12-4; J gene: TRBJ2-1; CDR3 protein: CASSQNPTSGGASEQFF
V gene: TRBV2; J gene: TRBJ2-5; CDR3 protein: CASSDRKTGVETQYF
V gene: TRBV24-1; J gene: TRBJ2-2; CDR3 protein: CATSDLQWDSKGAPGELFF
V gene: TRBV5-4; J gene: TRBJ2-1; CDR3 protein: CASSLASGQTKRSYNEQFF
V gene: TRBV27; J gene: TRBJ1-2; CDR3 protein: CASSIHGGRYGYTF
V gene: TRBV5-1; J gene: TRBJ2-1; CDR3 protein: CASSSQGGNEQFF
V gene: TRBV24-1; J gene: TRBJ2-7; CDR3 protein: CATSGRTGKGSYEQYF
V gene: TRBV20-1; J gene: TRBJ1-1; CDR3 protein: CSAPEGLNTEAFF
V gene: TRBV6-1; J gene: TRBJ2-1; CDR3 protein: CASNRRDRGINEQFF
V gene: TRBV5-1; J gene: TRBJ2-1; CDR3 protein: CASSLAGSASYNEQFF
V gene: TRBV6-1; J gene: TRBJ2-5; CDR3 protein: CASMEGGGDQETQYF
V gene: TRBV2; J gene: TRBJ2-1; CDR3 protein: CASSARTSGKNNEQFF
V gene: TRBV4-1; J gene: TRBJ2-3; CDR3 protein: CASSPPHFADTQYF
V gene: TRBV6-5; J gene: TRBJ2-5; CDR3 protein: CASSYFYRDSQETQYF
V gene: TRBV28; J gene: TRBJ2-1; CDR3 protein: CASSPGPRNEQFF
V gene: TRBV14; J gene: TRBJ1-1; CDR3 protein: CASSLLMTGNTEAFF
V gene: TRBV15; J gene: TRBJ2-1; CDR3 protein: CATSRDWQPAYNEQFF
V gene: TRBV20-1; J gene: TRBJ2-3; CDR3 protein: CSAEYSPGPMDTQYF
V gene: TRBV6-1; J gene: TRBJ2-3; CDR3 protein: CAGTSGRLNTQYF
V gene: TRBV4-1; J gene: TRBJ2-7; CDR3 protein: CASSQRLAGRGSYEQYF
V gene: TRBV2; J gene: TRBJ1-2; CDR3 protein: CASSPPRARGNYGYTF
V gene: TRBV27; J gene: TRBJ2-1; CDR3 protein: CASSLSGQEYNEQFF
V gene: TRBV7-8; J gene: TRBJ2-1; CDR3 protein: CASSLGLGSGSYNEQFF
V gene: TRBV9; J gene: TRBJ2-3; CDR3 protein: CASSVDIVSTDTQYF
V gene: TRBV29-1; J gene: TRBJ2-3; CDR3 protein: CSVETLAGGQVDTQYF
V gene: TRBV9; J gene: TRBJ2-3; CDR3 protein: CASSRSGSTDTQYF
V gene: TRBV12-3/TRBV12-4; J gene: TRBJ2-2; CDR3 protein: CASSLRPGELFF
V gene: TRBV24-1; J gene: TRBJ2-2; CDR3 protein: CATSDFQPGELFF